The sequence of this T cell receptor beta chain was determined in a study of Graves' ophthalmopathy and Graves' hyperthyroidism. Study background: The stable label applied to hyperthyroidism with no ophthalmopathy within 18 months of follow-up.

This clonotype was seen repeatedly, ten times or more. The antigen is undetermined. Clinical symptoms and serum thyroxine were used for diagnosis; TRAb, thyroid ultrasound and orbital computed tomography were also relied on. RNA transcripts were the source from which TCR beta CDR3 regions were amplified. Scientists carried out first-round RT-PCR using HTBI primers and then a second-round multiplex PCR. TCRdb re-called the multiplex PCR reads with MiXCR, one entry per CDR3 protein. This table has 1 million to 1.3 million distinct CDR3 sequences, 36% appearing once. V lost 4 bases to trimming and J lost 3 bases; unmatched junction nucleotides: 8. Germline V CDR1 and CDR2: SGHVS, FNYEAQ. The CDR3 extends over 16 amino acids. General study points: Blood also held most thyroid clonotypes expanded above 0.001 frequency.

The chain couples TRBV7-6 to TRBJ1-3; 8 positions agree with TRBD1. Sequencing input: peripheral blood or thyroid tissue (not recorded which). This TCR came from an adult man with Graves' hyperthyroidism. CDR3 sequence reads: CASSSGQGLRGNTIYF. CDR3 nucleotides: TGTGCCAGCAGCTCTGGACAGGGACTTCGTGGAAACACCATATATTTT. Together with reference TRBV7-6 and TRBJ1-3, the CDR3 gives the full variable domain: GAGVSQSPRYKVTKRGQDVALRCDPISGHVSLYWYRQALGQGPEFLTYFNYEAQQDKSGLPNDRFSAERPEGSISTLTIQRTEQRDSAMYRCASSSGQGLRGNTIYFGEGSWLTVV.